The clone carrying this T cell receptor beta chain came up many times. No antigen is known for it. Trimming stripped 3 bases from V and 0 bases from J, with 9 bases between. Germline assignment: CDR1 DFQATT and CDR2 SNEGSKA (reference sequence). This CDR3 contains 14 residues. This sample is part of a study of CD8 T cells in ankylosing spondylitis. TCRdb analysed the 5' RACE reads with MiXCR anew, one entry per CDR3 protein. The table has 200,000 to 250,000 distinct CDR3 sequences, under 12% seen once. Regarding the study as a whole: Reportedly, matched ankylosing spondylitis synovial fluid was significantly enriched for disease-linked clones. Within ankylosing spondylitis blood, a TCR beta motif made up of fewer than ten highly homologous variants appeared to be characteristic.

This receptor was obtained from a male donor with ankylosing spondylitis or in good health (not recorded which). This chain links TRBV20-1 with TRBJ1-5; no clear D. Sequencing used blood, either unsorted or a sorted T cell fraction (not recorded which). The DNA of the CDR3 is TGCAGTGCTAGTAGGCAGTATAGCAATCAGCCCCAGCATTTT. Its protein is CSASRQYSNQPQHF.